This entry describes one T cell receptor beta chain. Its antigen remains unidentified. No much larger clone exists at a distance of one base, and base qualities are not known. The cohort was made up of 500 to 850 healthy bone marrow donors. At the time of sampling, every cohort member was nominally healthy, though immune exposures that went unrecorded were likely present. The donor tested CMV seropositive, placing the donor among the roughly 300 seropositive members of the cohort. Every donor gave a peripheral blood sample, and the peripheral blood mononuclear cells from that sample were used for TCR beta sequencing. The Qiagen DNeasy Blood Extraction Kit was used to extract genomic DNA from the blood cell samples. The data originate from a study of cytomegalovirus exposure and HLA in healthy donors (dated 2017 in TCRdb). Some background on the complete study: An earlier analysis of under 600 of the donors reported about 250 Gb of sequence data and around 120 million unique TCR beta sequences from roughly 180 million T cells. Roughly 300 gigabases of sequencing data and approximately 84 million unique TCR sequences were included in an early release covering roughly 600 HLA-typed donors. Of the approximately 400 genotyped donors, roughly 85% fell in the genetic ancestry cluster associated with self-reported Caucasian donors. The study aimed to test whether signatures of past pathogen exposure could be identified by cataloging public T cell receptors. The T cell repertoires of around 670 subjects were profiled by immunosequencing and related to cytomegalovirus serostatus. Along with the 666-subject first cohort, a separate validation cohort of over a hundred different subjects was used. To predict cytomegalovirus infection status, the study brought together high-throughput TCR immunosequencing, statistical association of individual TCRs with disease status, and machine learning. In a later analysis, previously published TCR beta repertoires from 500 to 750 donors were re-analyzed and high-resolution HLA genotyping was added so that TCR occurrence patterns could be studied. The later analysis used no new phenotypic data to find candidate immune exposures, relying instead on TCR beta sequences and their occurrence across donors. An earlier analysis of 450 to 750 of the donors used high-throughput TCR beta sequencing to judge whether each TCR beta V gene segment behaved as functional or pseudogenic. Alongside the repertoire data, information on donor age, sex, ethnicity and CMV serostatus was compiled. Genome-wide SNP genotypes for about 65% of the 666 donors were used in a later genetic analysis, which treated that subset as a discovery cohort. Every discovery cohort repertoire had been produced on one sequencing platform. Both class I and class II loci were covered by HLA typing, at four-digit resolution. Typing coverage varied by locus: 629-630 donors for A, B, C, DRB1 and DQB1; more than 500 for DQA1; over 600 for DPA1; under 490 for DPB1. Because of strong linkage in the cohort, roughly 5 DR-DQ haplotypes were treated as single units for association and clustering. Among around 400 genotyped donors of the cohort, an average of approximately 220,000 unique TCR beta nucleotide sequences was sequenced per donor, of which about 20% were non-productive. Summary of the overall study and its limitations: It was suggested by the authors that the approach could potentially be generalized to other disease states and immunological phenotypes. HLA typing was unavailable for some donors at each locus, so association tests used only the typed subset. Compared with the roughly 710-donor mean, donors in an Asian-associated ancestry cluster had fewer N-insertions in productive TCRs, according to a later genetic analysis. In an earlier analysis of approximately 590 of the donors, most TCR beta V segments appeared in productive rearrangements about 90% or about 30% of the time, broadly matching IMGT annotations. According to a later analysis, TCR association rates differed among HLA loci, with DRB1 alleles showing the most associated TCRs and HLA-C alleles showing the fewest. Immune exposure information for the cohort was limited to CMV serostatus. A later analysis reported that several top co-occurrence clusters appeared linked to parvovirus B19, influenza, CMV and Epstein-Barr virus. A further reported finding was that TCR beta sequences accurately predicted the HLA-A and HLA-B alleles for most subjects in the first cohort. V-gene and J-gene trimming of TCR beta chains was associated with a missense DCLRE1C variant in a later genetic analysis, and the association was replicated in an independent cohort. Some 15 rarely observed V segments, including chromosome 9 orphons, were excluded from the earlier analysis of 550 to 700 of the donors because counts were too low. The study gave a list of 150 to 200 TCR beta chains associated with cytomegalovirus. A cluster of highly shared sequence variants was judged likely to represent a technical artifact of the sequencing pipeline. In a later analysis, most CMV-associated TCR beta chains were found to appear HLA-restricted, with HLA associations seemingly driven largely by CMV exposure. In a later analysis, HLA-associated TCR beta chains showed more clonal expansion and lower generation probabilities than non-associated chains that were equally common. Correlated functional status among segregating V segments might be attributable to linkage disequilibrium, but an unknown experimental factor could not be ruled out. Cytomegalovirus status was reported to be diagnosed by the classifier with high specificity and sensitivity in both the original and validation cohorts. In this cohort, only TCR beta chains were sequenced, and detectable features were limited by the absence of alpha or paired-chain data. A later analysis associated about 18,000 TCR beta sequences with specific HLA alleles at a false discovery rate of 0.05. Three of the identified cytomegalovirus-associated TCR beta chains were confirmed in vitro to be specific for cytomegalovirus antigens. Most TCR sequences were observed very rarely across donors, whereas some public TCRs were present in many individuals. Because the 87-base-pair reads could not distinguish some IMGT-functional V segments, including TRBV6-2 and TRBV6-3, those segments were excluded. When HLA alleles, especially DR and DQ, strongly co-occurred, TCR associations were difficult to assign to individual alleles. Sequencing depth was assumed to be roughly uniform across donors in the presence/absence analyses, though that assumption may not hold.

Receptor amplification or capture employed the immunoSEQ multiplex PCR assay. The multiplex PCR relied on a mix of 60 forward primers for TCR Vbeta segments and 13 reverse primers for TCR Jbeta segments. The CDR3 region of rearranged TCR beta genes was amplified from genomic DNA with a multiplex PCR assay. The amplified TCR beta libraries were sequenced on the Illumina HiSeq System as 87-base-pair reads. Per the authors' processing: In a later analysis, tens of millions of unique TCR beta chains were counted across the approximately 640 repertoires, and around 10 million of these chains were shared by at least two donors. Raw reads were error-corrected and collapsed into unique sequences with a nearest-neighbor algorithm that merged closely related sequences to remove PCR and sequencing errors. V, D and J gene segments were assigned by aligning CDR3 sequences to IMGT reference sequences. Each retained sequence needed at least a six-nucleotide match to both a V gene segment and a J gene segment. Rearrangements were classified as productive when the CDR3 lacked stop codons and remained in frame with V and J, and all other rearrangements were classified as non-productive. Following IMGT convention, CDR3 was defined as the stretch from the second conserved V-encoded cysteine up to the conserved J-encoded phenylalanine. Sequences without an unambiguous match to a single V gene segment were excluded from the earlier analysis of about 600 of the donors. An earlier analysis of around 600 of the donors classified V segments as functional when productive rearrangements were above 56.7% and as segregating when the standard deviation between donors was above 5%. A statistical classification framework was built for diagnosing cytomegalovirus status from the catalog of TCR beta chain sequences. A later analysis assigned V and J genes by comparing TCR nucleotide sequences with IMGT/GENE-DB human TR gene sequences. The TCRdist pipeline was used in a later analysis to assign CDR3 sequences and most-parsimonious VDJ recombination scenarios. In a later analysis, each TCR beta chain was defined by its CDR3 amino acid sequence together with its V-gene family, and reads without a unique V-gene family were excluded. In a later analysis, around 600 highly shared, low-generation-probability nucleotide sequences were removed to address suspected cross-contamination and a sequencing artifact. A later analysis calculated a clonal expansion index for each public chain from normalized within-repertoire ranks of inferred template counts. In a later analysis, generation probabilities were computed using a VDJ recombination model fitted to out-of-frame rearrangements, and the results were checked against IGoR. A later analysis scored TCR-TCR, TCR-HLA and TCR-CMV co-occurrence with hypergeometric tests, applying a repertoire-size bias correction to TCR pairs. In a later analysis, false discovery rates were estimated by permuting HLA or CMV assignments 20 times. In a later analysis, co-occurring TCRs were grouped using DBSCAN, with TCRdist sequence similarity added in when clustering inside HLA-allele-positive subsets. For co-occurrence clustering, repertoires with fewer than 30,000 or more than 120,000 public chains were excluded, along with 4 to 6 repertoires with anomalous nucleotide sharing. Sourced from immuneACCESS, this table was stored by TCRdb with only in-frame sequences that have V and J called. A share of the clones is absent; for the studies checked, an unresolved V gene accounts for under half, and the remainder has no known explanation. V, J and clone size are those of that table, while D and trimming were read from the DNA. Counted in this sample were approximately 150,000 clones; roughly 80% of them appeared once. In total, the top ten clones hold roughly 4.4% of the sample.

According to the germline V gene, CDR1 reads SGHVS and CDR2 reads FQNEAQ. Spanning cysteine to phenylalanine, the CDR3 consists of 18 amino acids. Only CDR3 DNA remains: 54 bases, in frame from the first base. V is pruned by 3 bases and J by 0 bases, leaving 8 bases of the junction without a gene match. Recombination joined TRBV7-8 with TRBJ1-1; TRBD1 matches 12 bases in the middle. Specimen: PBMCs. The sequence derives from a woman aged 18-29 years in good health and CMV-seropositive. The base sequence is TGTGCCAGCAGCTTCCGGGACAGGGGGCTTCTCTTGAACACTGAAGCTTTCTTT. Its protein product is CASSFRDRGLLLNTEAFF. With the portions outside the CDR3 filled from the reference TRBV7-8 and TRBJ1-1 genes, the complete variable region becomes GAGVSQSPRYKVAKRGQDVALRCDPISGHVSLFWYQQALGQGPEFLTYFQNEAQLDKSGLPSDRFFAERPEGSVSTLKIQRTQQEDSAVYLCASSFRDRGLLLNTEAFFGQGTRLTVV.